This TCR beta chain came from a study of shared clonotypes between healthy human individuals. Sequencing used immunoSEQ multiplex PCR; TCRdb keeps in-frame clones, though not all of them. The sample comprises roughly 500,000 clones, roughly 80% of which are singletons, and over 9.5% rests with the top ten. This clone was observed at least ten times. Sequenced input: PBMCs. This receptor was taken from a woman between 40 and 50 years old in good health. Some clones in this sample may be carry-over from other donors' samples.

CDR3 DNA sequence: TGTGCCAGCACGGGAATTTTGTGGGTGAGGTATGGCTACACCTTC. Translating it yields CASTGILWVRYGYTF. The V gene is TRBV28, the J gene TRBJ1-2; D unresolved. Trimming pared 7 bases from V and 5 bases from J, leaving 20 bases between. Germline V gene sequence: CDR1 MDHEN, CDR2 SYDVKM. The CDR3 covers 15 residues.